Given below is one T cell receptor beta chain in context. Its cognate antigen has yet to be identified. Base-call qualities are not available, and no considerably larger clone is one nucleotide away. From V the trimming removes 5 bases and from J it removes 10 bases, while the gene matches leave 14 bases of the junction unaccounted for. As encoded in the germline V gene, CDR1 is MDHEN while CDR2 is SYDVKM. The cysteine opens and the phenylalanine closes a CDR3 of 15 amino acids. Only the CDR3 portion is preserved as DNA: 45 bases, with reading frame beginning at the first base. What the treatment or condition label conveys for this sample: around 19 received Ad26.COV2.S at low or high dose, single or two shots; roughly five received placebo; per-sample allocation not given. For vaccine and placebo recipients, repertoires were sequenced using samples collected on day 63 after the first injection. Cohort 1b enrolled roughly 25 adults aged 18-55 years at a single site in Boston, USA, between 29 July and 7 August 2020. Ad26.COV2.S was a replication-incompetent adenovirus type 26 vector expressing a prefusion-stabilized SARS-CoV-2 spike protein from the original Wuhan strain.

This entry is derived from a study of Ad26.COV2.S vaccination and SARS-CoV-2 variants (dated by TCRdb to the early 2020s). A note on the overall study: Vaccine-arm donors came from COV1001, a multicentre, randomized, double-blind, placebo-controlled phase I-IIa trial of Ad26.COV2.S in healthy adults. Ad26.COV2.S was administered intramuscularly at a dose of 5x10^10 or 1x10^11 viral particles, either as one shot or as two shots given 56 days apart. TCRbeta repertoire sequencing was used to assess the specificity and breadth of SARS-CoV-2-reactive T cell receptors after Ad26.COV2.S vaccination. A total of 32 samples were included in the TCR-sequenced set, comprising around 19 Ad26.COV2.S vaccine recipients, 5 placebo recipients and 8 SARS-CoV-2 convalescent individuals. Trial participants were randomized into five groups of five, in which low-dose or high-dose Ad26.COV2.S was given once or twice, or placebo was given on both occasions. Investigators did not know the trial group allocation while performing experiments and assessing outcomes.

What the work shows at the level of the full study, not this receptor alone: Substantial breadth of spike-specific CD8+ and CD4+ T cell responses was reported after vaccination. The study was not powered for comparison of responses between vaccine doses or regimens. The authors noted that the TCR breadth and depth analyses may have underestimated total T cell responses. Non-spike TCR breadth was comparable between vaccine and placebo recipients, consistent with the vaccine containing only spike. Ad26.COV2.S recipients had higher spike-specific TCR breadth than placebo recipients (P = 0.0014).

TCRbeta CDR3 regions were sequenced with the immunoSEQ Assay. After extraction, genomic DNA underwent amplification by bias-controlled multiplex PCR, followed by high-throughput sequencing. As for the authors' bioinformatics: To quantify the absolute abundance of each unique TCRbeta CDR3 region, sequences were collapsed and filtered. T cell fraction was estimated by normalization of TCRbeta template counts to usable DNA, with usable DNA being measured through amplification of reference genes present in all nucleated cells. Repertoire TCRs were annotated as SARS-CoV-2-specific when V gene, CDR3 amino acid sequence and J gene were exactly matched to a known reactive TCR set. The reference SARS-CoV-2 TCR set was obtained from MIRA and was filtered for enrichment in COVID-19-positive ImmuneCODE repertoires, whereby public or cross-reactive TCRs were removed. Based on the MIRA antigens, annotated TCRs were further analysed at the level of specific ORF or position within ORF. Breadth was defined as the number of annotated unique rearrangements divided by the total number of unique productive rearrangements, and depth was defined as the summed frequency of the annotated unique rearrangements. Group comparisons of TCR breadth used two-sided Wilcoxon rank-sum tests. Drawn from immuneACCESS, this table holds only the in-frame rearrangements with V and J called that TCRdb kept. Clones are partly lost; checked studies trace under half to an unresolved V gene and leave the rest unexplained. V and J calls and clone size are as listed in that table; D and trimming were resolved from the DNA. For this sample there are roughly 300,000 clones; 70% to 90% appear just once. Jointly, the top ten make up roughly 10% of the sample.

The starting material was peripheral blood, obtained in a trial of Ad26.COV2.S vaccine versus placebo. The receptor chain draws on TRBV28 and TRBJ2-1, with 7 junctional bases fitting TRBD2. The TCR was taken from a person between 18 and 59 years old who received the Ad26.COV2.S COVID-19 vaccine or a placebo. The bases read TGTGCCAGCAGTCTGATGGGCGGGAGAGCGGTGGAGCAGTTCTTC. The encoded protein is CASSLMGGRAVEQFF.